Each of the 15 T cell receptor beta chains below was sequenced from the same sample in a study of blood T cell repertoires in COVID-19. Measured with immunoSEQ multiplex PCR; TCRdb has only the in-frame clones, and not every one. The sample includes under 300,000 clones, about 80% seen only once; the top ten take roughly a tenth. Sequencing was performed on peripheral blood. The receptors were gathered from a woman aged 80 or over with acute or convalescent COVID-19.

The chain recombines TRBV28 with TRBJ1-5, with 7 bases matching TRBD1. V lost 6 bases, J lost 10 bases, and 15 bases stayed unmatched. The CDR3 sequence is 15 residues long. CDR1 is MDHEN, CDR2 SYDVKM, per germline. The CDR3 sequence: CASRTRGAEGSPQHF. In DNA form, the CDR3 reads TGTGCCAGCAGGACCAGGGGGGCGGAAGGTAGCCCCCAGCATTTT.

The V gene is TRBV5-6, the J gene TRBJ2-5, with TRBD2 matching 8 bases. The CDR3 sequence is 14 residues long. Germline values: CDR1 SGHDT, CDR2 YYEEEE. Trimming removed 0 bases from V and 4 bases from J; junction bases left unmatched: 2. For the CDR3, the DNA is TGTGCCAGCAGCTTGGCGGGGGGGAGAGAGACCCAGTACTTC. This encodes CASSLAGGRETQYF.

The rearrangement links TRBV2 to TRBJ2-1; D might be TRBD2 (5 bases). Germline V gene lookup returns CDR1 SNHLY and CDR2 FYNNEI. Trimming stripped 3 bases from V and 9 bases from J, with 9 bases between. The CDR3 consists of 12 residues. Here the CDR3 DNA reads TGTGCCAGCAGTGACGAGGGTCGTGAGCAGTTCTTC. Amino acids: CASSDEGREQFF. Based on the CDR3 plus reference TRBV2 and TRBJ2-1, the full variable domain is EPEVTQTPSHQVTQMGQEVILRCVPISNHLYFYWYRQILGQKVEFLVSFYNNEISEKSEIFDDQFSVERPDGSNFTLKIRSTKLEDSAMYFCASSDEGREQFFGPGTRLTVL.

The J gene is TRBJ2-1, the V gene TRBV19; 7 bases line up with TRBD2. Germline CDR1 and CDR2: LNHDA and SQIVND (reference sequence). V trimming: 3 bases; J trimming: 0 bases; junction bases outside the gene matches: 8. The CDR3 has 17 residues. Here the CDR3 DNA reads TGTGCCAGTAGTATGCCCTGGGGGGGAGACTCCTACAATGAGCAGTTCTTC. This translates into CASSMPWGGDSYNEQFF.

This clone showed up just once. The chain couples TRBV7-9 to TRBJ2-1; TRBD1 is a possible D gene (6 bases). Trimming pared 2 bases from V and 7 bases from J, leaving 18 bases between. The CDR3 has 16 residues. Germline V gives CDR1 SEHNR, CDR2 FQNEAQ (reference sequence). The CDR3 DNA is TGTGCCAGCAGCTTAATCTGGGCAGGGGATGGAAATGAGCAGTTCTTC. It encodes CASSLIWAGDGNEQFF.

This chain links TRBV15 with TRBJ1-6; 7 bases agree with TRBD1. The germline gives CDR1 LNHNV, CDR2 YYDKDF (reference sequence). This CDR3 is 17 amino acids long. The V segment lost 4 bases and the J segment 0 bases; nucleotides outside the gene matches: 6. The CDR3 spells CATSITGVVSYNSPLHF. The CDR3 DNA reads as TGTGCCACCAGCATCACAGGGGTCGTCTCCTATAATTCACCCCTCCACTTT.

V is TRBV11-2 and J is TRBJ2-2; 11 bases fit TRBD1. The CDR3 spans 15 residues. With V trimmed by 3 bases and J by 7 bases, 4 bases remained unmatched. CDR1 and CDR2 (germline): SGHAT, FQNNGV. CDR3 protein: CASSLRTGGFGELFF. The CDR3 DNA follows: TGTGCCAGCAGCTTGAGGACAGGGGGCTTCGGGGAGCTGTTTTTT. Drawing the rest from reference TRBV11-2 and TRBJ2-2, the complete variable domain is EAGVAQSPRYKIIEKRQSVAFWCNPISGHATLYWYQQILGQGPKLLIQFQNNGVVDDSQLPKDRFSAERLKGVDSTLKIQPAKLEDSAVYLCASSLRTGGFGELFFGEGSRLTVL.

V and J are TRBV3-1 (or the pseudogene TRBV3-2) and TRBJ2-1; TRBD2 matches 14 bases. Germline loops: CDR1 LGHDT, CDR2 YNNKEL (reference sequence). This CDR3 is built from 14 residues. V trimming: 4 bases; J trimming: 8 bases; junction bases outside the gene matches: 1. The CDR3 sequence: CASSRTSGGYEQFF. CDR3 coding DNA: TGTGCCAGCAGCCGGACTAGCGGGGGGTATGAGCAGTTCTTC.

This sequence joins TRBV7-6 and TRBJ2-3; 15 bases match TRBD2. With 5 bases clipped from V and 5 bases from J, the junction kept 5 bases outside the gene matches. Germline values: CDR1 SGHVS, CDR2 FNYEAQ. This CDR3 contains 16 residues. The CDR3 DNA sequence: TGTGCCAGCAGCAGAGGACTAGCGGGGGGGCAAGATACGCAGTATTTT. This sequence encodes CASSRGLAGGQDTQYF.

The chain has TRBV5-1 and TRBJ1-3, with a possible D match to TRBD1 (6 bases). In germline, CDR1 is SGHRS, CDR2 YFSETQ. This CDR3 is 15 amino acids long. Trimming took 4 bases from V and 0 from J, leaving 11 bases between them. The CDR3 sequence: CASSLDRNSGNTIYF. The CDR3, as DNA: TGCGCCAGCAGCCTAGACAGGAACTCTGGAAACACCATATATTTT.

The table lists this clone with a few counts. The chain is built from TRBV19 and TRBJ1-5, with D hard to call. V was clipped by 1 base and J by 5 bases, with 9 bases between them. Germline CDR1 is LNHDA and CDR2 is SQIVND (reference sequence). The CDR3 loop spans 14 amino acids. The CDR3 is CASSIGQQDQPQHF. The DNA of the CDR3 is TGTGCCAGTAGTATAGGACAACAAGATCAGCCCCAGCATTTT.

This clone was seen more than once but under ten times. J is TRBJ2-7 and V is TRBV5-3; D is unclear. TRBV5-3 carries the ORF label, with uncertain function. V was shortened by 0 bases and J by 2 bases, with 6 bases between the two germline ends. This CDR3 spans 13 amino acids. CDR3 coding DNA: TGTGCCAGAAGCTTGGCTGACACCTACGAGCAGTACTTC. It is translated as CARSLADTYEQYF.

The rearrangement joins TRBV9 to TRBJ2-2, with 7 bases lining up with TRBD1. Germline V CDR1 and CDR2: SGDLS, YYNGEE. This CDR3 region has 16 residues. Trimming took 1 base from V and 0 from J; bases not matched to a gene: 3. The chain's CDR3 is CASSVRGTANTGELFF. The CDR3 DNA reads TGTGCCAGCAGCGTAAGAGGGACAGCGAACACCGGGGAGCTGTTTTTT.

The rearrangement links TRBV27 to TRBJ2-7; maybe TRBD1 (6 bases). This CDR3 spans 15 amino acids. Germline V lookup: CDR1 MNHEY, CDR2 SMNVEV (reference sequence). V was cut by 5 bases and J by 0 bases, with 14 bases left in between. CDR3: CASSARQANSYEQYF. The CDR3 DNA reads as TGTGCCAGCAGTGCCAGACAGGCTAACTCCTACGAGCAGTACTTC.

This clone was counted ten times or more. The V and J genes are TRBV18 and TRBJ1-1, with a tentative D call TRBD1 (6 bases). V was clipped by 6 bases and J by 4 bases, with 15 bases between them. Germline CDR1 is KGHSH and CDR2 is LQKENI. The CDR3 loop spans 14 amino acids. The CDR3 DNA reads as TGTGCCAGCTCCACGACAGGCTCGGGCACTGAAGCTTTCTTT. Its translation is CASSTTGSGTEAFF.